This T cell receptor (beta chain) was sequenced in a study of response to subunit inactivated influenza vaccine. Study findings and constraints: Each seasonal influenza vaccination recruits few new T cells, the authors suggested.

Germline-derived CDR1 and CDR2 are SEHNR and FQNEAQ (reference sequence). This CDR3 contains 15 residues. V was shortened by 2 bases and J by 4 bases, with 12 bases between the two germline ends. Via MiXCR, TCRdb re-called the RT-PCR reads, giving one row per CDR3 protein. The sample includes under 850,000 distinct CDR3 sequences, less than 20% of them seen just once. Only a few counts were recorded for this clonotype. Its specificity is not known. The source was PBMCs from blood, collected approximately 5 days after vaccination. The source of this sequence is a man between 45 and 60 years old who received an inactivated influenza vaccine. V and J are TRBV7-9 and TRBJ2-1; D is possibly TRBD2 (6 bases). The CDR3 here is CASSLYGGSYNEQFF. The CDR3 bases are TGTGCCAGCAGCTTATACGGGGGTAGTTACAATGAGCAGTTCTTC.